These 15 T cell receptor beta chains share one sample of origin, sequenced in a study of T cell repertoires in cytomegalovirus infection. Using its own MiXCR run on the reads, TCRdb lists one record per CDR3 protein. The sample consists of some 43,000 distinct CDR3 sequences, over 20% of them appearing once. The antigens of these receptors remain unknown. Here the sequenced sample was CD8+ T cells from cultured PBMCs, taken from culture after CMV antigen stimulation. These receptors were obtained from a human donor in good health (CMV status not recorded). Some clones in this sample may be carry-over from other donors' samples.

The chain's CDR3 is CASSEVQGDYNEQFF. The DNA of the CDR3 is TGTGCCAGCAGTGAGGTCCAGGGGGATTATAATGAGCAGTTCTTC. This chain joins TRBV6-4 and TRBJ2-1; 7 nucleotides align to TRBD1. Germline loops: CDR1 MRHNA, CDR2 SNTAGT. With V trimmed by 3 bases and J by 7 bases, 9 bases remained unmatched. The CDR3 contains 15 residues.

The chain joins TRBV7-2 to TRBJ2-1, with TRBD2 matching 10 bases. Trimming removed 5 bases from V and 7 bases from J; junction bases left unmatched: 14. CDR3 size: 17 residues. The V gene's germline CDR1 is SGHTA and CDR2 FQGNSA. CDR3 sequence: CASSPHLAGGIRNEQFF. The CDR3 region has the DNA TGTGCCAGCAGCCCCCATTTAGCGGGGGGTATAAGGAATGAGCAGTTCTTC.

The chain uses TRBV7-2 and TRBJ1-2; D gene uncertain. The CDR3 is 14 amino acids. The V end lost 2 bases, the J end lost 4 bases, and 11 bases lay between the germline ends. CDR1 and CDR2 (germline): SGHTA, FQGNSA. The CDR3, as DNA: TGTGCCAGCAGCTTACATCTCGGCAGCTATGGCTACACCTTC. This encodes CASSLHLGSYGYTF.

This clonotype appeared many times. The chain combines TRBV19 with TRBJ2-1; 8 nucleotides match TRBD1. Looked up from germline, CDR1 is LNHDA and CDR2 is SQIVND (reference sequence). With V trimmed by 6 bases and J by 5 bases, 12 bases remained unmatched. This CDR3 has 16 residues. The CDR3 sequence is CASSPELQGADNEQFF. The CDR3 coding sequence is TGTGCCAGTAGCCCTGAACTCCAGGGGGCGGACAATGAGCAGTTCTTC.

The chain couples TRBV20-1 to TRBJ2-1, with 9 bases aligning to TRBD1. Germline V CDR1 and CDR2: DFQATT, SNEGSKA (reference sequence). With 6 bases clipped from V and 4 bases from J, the junction kept 4 bases outside the gene matches. This CDR3 region has 13 residues. The CDR3 loop is CSAPTGGYNEQFF. DNA of the CDR3: TGCAGTGCCCCGACAGGGGGGTACAATGAGCAGTTCTTC.

This clonotype was observed a few times. This chain uses TRBV12-3 or TRBV12-4 with TRBJ1-2; D remains unclear. The CDR3 runs 13 residues. The V and J ends lost 1 base and 3 bases respectively, with 6 bases between them. The CDR3 spells CASSLEVDYGYTF. CDR3 bases: TGTGCCAGCAGTTTAGAGGTGGACTATGGCTACACCTTC.

This clonotype turned up a few times. This rearrangement joins TRBV27 to TRBJ2-5, with 9 bases identical to TRBD1. This CDR3 has 15 residues. The germline V gene has CDR1 MNHEY and CDR2 SMNVEV (reference sequence). With V trimmed by 5 bases and J by 5 bases, 9 bases remained unmatched. CDR3 residues: CASSLRDRVGETQYF. DNA of the CDR3: TGTGCCAGCAGTCTACGGGACAGGGTAGGGGAGACCCAGTACTTC.

The chain joins TRBV27 to TRBJ2-2; perhaps TRBD2 as D (5 bases). V lost 7 bases, J lost 1 base, and 16 bases lay in between. Germline CDR1 and CDR2: MNHEY and SMNVEV (reference sequence). This CDR3 region has 16 residues. The chain's CDR3 is CASKLAGGRNTGELFF. The CDR3 DNA sequence: TGTGCCAGCAAACTCGCCGGCGGGCGGAACACCGGGGAGCTGTTTTTT.

This clonotype was counted a few times. The chain combines TRBV12-3 or TRBV12-4 with TRBJ1-3; 8 bases agree with TRBD1. Trimming cost V 6 bases and J 0 bases; bases outside gene matches: 13. CDR3 length equals 18 residues. This CDR3 reads CASSFGYGDRSSGNTIYF. In nucleotides, the CDR3 is TGTGCCAGCAGCTTTGGGTATGGGGACAGGAGCTCTGGAAACACCATATATTTT.

This clonotype has only a few counts. The V call is TRBV5-1, the J call TRBJ1-1; 8 bases fit TRBD1. The ends lost 4 bases at V and 0 bases at J; junction bases unmatched: 14. The CDR3 sequence is 18 residues long. Germline values: CDR1 SGHRS, CDR2 YFSETQ. The CDR3: CASSLGEGTGRMNTEAFF. DNA of the CDR3: TGCGCCAGCAGCCTCGGAGAAGGGACAGGAAGAATGAACACTGAAGCTTTCTTT.

The rearrangement uses TRBV12-3 or TRBV12-4 and TRBJ1-2, with D hard to call. This CDR3 is 11 amino acids long. Trimming removed 6 bases at V and 6 bases at J, with 8 bases between. CDR3 bases: TGTGCCAGCAGGACGGCCGATGGCTACACCTTC. Its protein is CASRTADGYTF.

This clonotype was recorded at least ten times. The rearrangement uses TRBV7-8 and TRBJ2-5, with 12 bases that match TRBD2. This CDR3 contains 16 residues. In germline, CDR1 is SGHVS, CDR2 FQNEAQ. The V and J ends lost 5 bases and 5 bases, in that order; junction bases with no gene match: 9. The DNA for the CDR3 is TGTGCCAGCAGCGGGGGACTAGCGGGCTTGGGGGAGACCCAGTACTTC. This gives the protein CASSGGLAGLGETQYF.

This clonotype turned up a few times. The rearrangement uses TRBV7-2 and TRBJ1-1; D may be TRBD1 (6 bases). Trimming shortened V by 2 bases and J by 6 bases, and 13 bases separated the two germline ends. Germline V gene lookup returns CDR1 SGHTA and CDR2 FQGNSA. The CDR3 covers 14 residues. CDR3 residues: CASSLMGQGSEAFF. The CDR3 region has the DNA TGTGCCAGCAGCTTAATGGGACAAGGGTCTGAAGCTTTCTTT.

This clonotype occurred a few times. The rearrangement links TRBV12-3 or TRBV12-4 to TRBJ1-1, with D tentatively TRBD1 (5 bases). Trimming removed 3 bases at V and 1 base at J, with 9 bases between. The CDR3 loop spans 14 amino acids. CDR3 sequence (DNA): TGTGCCAGCAGTTTCAACAGGCCGAACACTGAAGCTTTCTTT. Translation gives CASSFNRPNTEAFF.

The J gene is TRBJ1-5, the V gene TRBV15; no reliable D call. Deletions cut 1 base from V and 5 bases from J, with 12 bases between. CDR3 length: 15 amino acids. Germline CDR1 LNHNV, CDR2 YYDKDF (reference sequence). CDR3: CATSRAPNLHQPQHF. The CDR3 region has the DNA TGTGCCACCAGCAGAGCACCGAACCTCCATCAGCCCCAGCATTTT.